These 2 T cell receptor beta chains came from one sample sequenced in a study of blood T cell repertoires in COVID-19. The table came from immunoSEQ multiplex PCR; TCRdb's copy has only in-frame clones and leaves some out. Of around 280,000 clones in the sample, more than 70% are singletons; the top ten hold 11%. Sequencing was performed on peripheral blood. These receptors all come from a young woman with COVID-19, enrolled during active disease.

DNA for the CDR3: TGTGCCAGCAGGGGACAGGGGCTCGCGGAAGCTTTCTTT. Translating gives CASRGQGLAEAFF. The genes are TRBV2 and TRBJ1-1, with 10 bases identical to TRBD1. Germline loops: CDR1 SNHLY, CDR2 FYNNEI. The CDR3 is 13 amino acids. V shed 6 bases and J 8 bases; nucleotides not matched to a gene: 6. Full variable domain (outside the CDR3, taken from reference TRBV2 and TRBJ1-1): EPEVTQTPSHQVTQMGQEVILRCVPISNHLYFYWYRQILGQKVEFLVSFYNNEISEKSEIFDDQFSVERPDGSNFTLKIRSTKLEDSAMYFCASRGQGLAEAFFGQGTRLTVV.

This clone was recorded once. J is TRBJ2-6 and V is TRBV6-2 or TRBV6-3; D perhaps matches TRBD2 (5 bases). The CDR3 loop spans 16 amino acids. Germline loops: CDR1 MNHEY, CDR2 SVGEGT. Trimming cost V 0 bases and J 0 bases, with 6 bases left between them. This CDR3 reads CASSYSGDSGANVLTF. CDR3 coding DNA: TGTGCCAGCAGTTACTCCGGGGACTCTGGGGCCAACGTCCTGACTTTC.